This T cell receptor (beta chain) originates from a study of blood T cell repertoires in COVID-19. Looking at the study overall: Collection of acute and convalescent COVID-19 samples took place in the United States, Italy and Spain. PBMCs, B-cell-depleted T cells, or T cells provided the cDNA or gDNA that made up the material.

This clone appeared a few times. The CDR3 has 18 amino acids. In germline, CDR1 is MDHEN, CDR2 SYDVKM. With 5 bases removed from V and 2 bases from J, the gap between germline ends came to 23 bases. Per the study methods: Estimation of nucleated cell counts relied on the amplification of reference gene primers. Here immunoSEQ multiplex PCR was the method, and the copy in TCRdb shows in-frame clones only, minus some. The V and J calls and clone size were taken over from that table, and D and trimming were inferred from the DNA. The top ten clones hold 3.6% of a sample with about 170,000 clones, 80% to 90% of them seen once.

The material sequenced was PBMCs or T cells enriched from blood (not recorded which). This receptor was obtained from a woman aged 45-59 years in a cohort exposed to, infected with or recovered from COVID-19 (not recorded which). This rearrangement joins TRBV28 to TRBJ2-3; D perhaps matches TRBD2 (7 bases). CDR3 protein: CASSTGRGPGDYTDTQYF. The DNA of the CDR3 is TGTGCCAGCAGTACCGGCAGGGGCCCCGGGGACTACACAGATACGCAGTATTTT.